By share, the clone carrying this T cell receptor (beta chain) counts as medium-sized. Its target is unknown. This sample's RNA came from whole unsorted tissue. This record comes from a study of tumor and adjacent non-tumor tissue in lung cancer. Trimming pared 0 bases from V and 1 base from J, leaving 9 bases between. This CDR3 has 15 residues. The V gene's germline CDR1 is SGHAT and CDR2 FQNNGV. Points from the study as a whole: Patients with more diverse tumor TCRs had worse survival.

The library came from three nested PCR rounds adapted from ARM-PCR protocols. TCRdb fed the multiplex PCR reads into MiXCR, producing one record per CDR3 protein. Among roughly 81,000 distinct CDR3 sequences listed, roughly 62% were seen once. This chain joins TRBV11-2 and TRBJ1-1; the D gene is possibly TRBD1 (6 bases). The source of this sequence is a man between 65 and 85 years old with non-small cell lung cancer. The sequencing sample was made of lung tumor tissue. Here the CDR3 DNA reads TGTGCCAGCAGCTTAGAAGGGGGAACGAACACTGAAGCTTTCTTT. Translation: CASSLEGGTNTEAFF.